A selection of T cell receptor beta chains follows, all from one sample in a study of molecular identifiers for immune sequencing clone quantification. TCRdb ran MiXCR on the PCR reads and lists one entry per CDR3 protein. The sample yields a few hundred thousand distinct CDR3 sequences, roughly 24% seen once. Material: naive CD8+ T cells from blood, with Jurkat cell RNA spiked in. These receptors were obtained from a human donor in good health. Some libraries in this study had Jurkat cell RNA spiked in. The CDR3 runs from the conserved cysteine through the conserved F or W. A D gene is named only where the DNA matches it firmly. Expanded clones get a size class; other rows say once, few or many, or leave the size out.

clone size: many
V gene: TRBV6-6
D gene: TRBD1
J gene: TRBJ2-1
CDR3 protein: CASSTRGSEQFF
CDR3 DNA: TGTGCCAGCAGTACCAGGGGGAGTGAGCAGTTCTTC

clone size: many
V gene: TRBV4-3
D gene: -
J gene: TRBJ1-4
CDR3 protein: CASSQEQESNEKLFF
CDR3 DNA: TGCGCCAGCAGCCAAGAACAGGAGTCTAATGAAAAACTGTTTTTT

clone size: many
V gene: TRBV2
D gene: -
J gene: TRBJ1-1
CDR3 protein: CASSRQVNTEAFF
CDR3 DNA: TGTGCCAGCAGTCGACAGGTGAACACTGAAGCTTTCTTT

clone size: few
V gene: TRBV7-9
D gene: -
J gene: TRBJ2-5
CDR3 protein: CASSLEFGQGEETQYF
CDR3 DNA: TGTGCCAGCAGCTTAGAATTCGGGCAGGGAGAAGAGACCCAGTACTTC

clone size: few
V gene: TRBV30
D gene: -
J gene: TRBJ2-3
CDR3 protein: CAWSMRRADRFTDTQYF
CDR3 DNA: TGTGCCTGGAGCATGCGAAGAGCGGACAGATTCACAGATACGCAGTATTTT

clone size: -
V gene: TRBV29-1
D gene: TRBD2
J gene: TRBJ2-1
CDR3 protein: CSASDWTSGNEQFF
CDR3 DNA: TGCAGCGCCTCGGATTGGACTAGCGGCAATGAGCAGTTCTTC

clone size: -
V gene: TRBV20-1
D gene: TRBD1
J gene: TRBJ1-2
CDR3 protein: CSARDIQGGRVDYTF
CDR3 DNA: TGCAGTGCTAGAGACATACAGGGGGGCCGCGTTGACTACACCTTC

clone size: -
V gene: TRBV20-1
D gene: -
J gene: TRBJ2-4
CDR3 protein: CSARDQGYIQYF
CDR3 DNA: TGCAGTGCTAGAGATCAGGGTTACATTCAGTACTTC

clone size: few
V gene: TRBV28
D gene: TRBD1
J gene: TRBJ1-1
CDR3 protein: CASTDRGPPEAFF
CDR3 DNA: TGTGCCAGCACCGACAGGGGTCCCCCTGAAGCTTTCTTT

clone size: many
V gene: TRBV12-3/TRBV12-4
D gene: TRBD2
J gene: TRBJ2-3
CDR3 protein: CASSRGGATDTQYF
CDR3 DNA: TGTGCCAGCAGTCGCGGGGGGGCCACAGATACGCAGTATTTT

clone size: -
V gene: TRBV4-1
D gene: -
J gene: TRBJ2-7
CDR3 protein: CASSQTRDGFYEQYF
CDR3 DNA: TGCGCCAGCAGCCAAACCCGGGACGGATTCTACGAGCAGTACTTC

clone size: -
V gene: TRBV6-2/TRBV6-3
D gene: -
J gene: TRBJ2-1
CDR3 protein: CASSYSIQTGAVIDEQFF
CDR3 DNA: TGTGCCAGCAGTTACTCGATCCAAACCGGGGCCGTCATCGATGAGCAGTTCTTC

clone size: -
V gene: TRBV2
D gene: TRBD1
J gene: TRBJ1-5
CDR3 protein: CASTKGDRVNRPQHF
CDR3 DNA: TGTGCCAGCACCAAGGGGGACAGGGTGAATCGGCCCCAGCATTTT

clone size: -
V gene: TRBV6-2/TRBV6-3
D gene: TRBD1
J gene: TRBJ2-7
CDR3 protein: CASSPQGVEQYF
CDR3 DNA: TGTGCCAGCAGTCCACAGGGGGTCGAGCAGTACTTC

clone size: few
V gene: TRBV10-3
D gene: -
J gene: TRBJ1-6
CDR3 protein: CAISESEGNSPLHF
CDR3 DNA: TGTGCCATCAGTGAGTCAGAGGGGAATTCACCCCTCCACTTT

clone size: -
V gene: TRBV6-2/TRBV6-3
D gene: -
J gene: TRBJ2-1
CDR3 protein: CASSSNEGKSSYNEQFF
CDR3 DNA: TGTGCCAGCAGTTCCAACGAGGGAAAGAGCTCCTACAATGAGCAGTTCTTC

clone size: few
V gene: TRBV6-2/TRBV6-3
D gene: TRBD2
J gene: TRBJ2-2
CDR3 protein: CASRGGARELFF
CDR3 DNA: TGTGCCAGCCGGGGAGGGGCAAGGGAGCTGTTTTTT

clone size: many
V gene: TRBV7-9
D gene: -
J gene: TRBJ1-5
CDR3 protein: CASSTNGQPQHF
CDR3 DNA: TGTGCCAGCAGTACGAACGGTCAGCCCCAGCATTTT

clone size: -
V gene: TRBV5-6
D gene: -
J gene: TRBJ1-1
CDR3 protein: CASSLAVTGALRGAFF
CDR3 DNA: TGTGCCAGCAGCTTGGCGGTTACGGGGGCCTTGCGTGGTGCTTTCTTT

clone size: few
V gene: TRBV5-6
D gene: TRBD2
J gene: TRBJ2-7
CDR3 protein: CARSLGGSSYEQYF
CDR3 DNA: TGTGCCCGCAGCTTGGGGGGGAGCTCCTACGAGCAGTACTTC

clone size: -
V gene: TRBV21-1
D gene: -
J gene: TRBJ2-1
CDR3 protein: CASNEAPTRVDEQFF
CDR3 DNA: TGTGCCAGCAACGAGGCCCCGACCAGGGTCGATGAGCAGTTCTTC

clone size: many
V gene: TRBV4-3
D gene: -
J gene: TRBJ1-1
CDR3 protein: CASSQASRGTTTEAFF
CDR3 DNA: TGCGCCAGCAGCCAAGCTTCTAGGGGGACGACGACTGAAGCTTTCTTT

clone size: -
V gene: TRBV10-2
D gene: -
J gene: TRBJ1-3
CDR3 protein: CASGLDSSGNTIYF
CDR3 DNA: TGCGCCAGCGGCCTAGATAGCTCTGGAAACACCATATATTTT

clone size: -
V gene: TRBV2
D gene: -
J gene: TRBJ2-1
CDR3 protein: CASSEVLGPTGDEQFF
CDR3 DNA: TGTGCCAGCAGTGAAGTGTTGGGCCCCACCGGGGATGAGCAGTTCTTC

clone size: -
V gene: TRBV11-2
D gene: -
J gene: TRBJ2-5
CDR3 protein: CASSPSFTGSATQYF
CDR3 DNA: TGTGCCAGCAGCCCCTCATTTACAGGGTCTGCGACCCAGTACTTC

clone size: many
V gene: TRBV24-1
D gene: -
J gene: TRBJ2-1
CDR3 protein: CATSDGTTGIVRRDNEQFF
CDR3 DNA: TGTGCCACCAGTGACGGGACCACAGGTATCGTCCGTCGGGACAATGAGCAGTTCTTC

clone size: many
V gene: TRBV11-2
D gene: -
J gene: TRBJ2-3
CDR3 protein: CASSLAITDTQYF
CDR3 DNA: TGTGCCAGCAGCTTAGCTATCACAGATACGCAGTATTTT

clone size: -
V gene: TRBV3-1
D gene: -
J gene: TRBJ1-5
CDR3 protein: CASSHPGDQPQHF
CDR3 DNA: TGTGCCAGCAGCCACCCAGGGGATCAGCCCCAGCATTTT

clone size: few
V gene: TRBV6-6
D gene: TRBD1
J gene: TRBJ1-6
CDR3 protein: CASSLKQGASSPLHF
CDR3 DNA: TGTGCCAGCAGCCTAAAACAGGGGGCAAGTTCACCCCTCCACTTT

clone size: few
V gene: TRBV12-3/TRBV12-4
D gene: TRBD1
J gene: TRBJ2-2
CDR3 protein: CASIQWDRGSGELFF
CDR3 DNA: TGTGCCAGCATCCAATGGGACAGGGGCTCCGGGGAGCTGTTTTTT